One and the same sample provided the 24 T cell receptor beta chains below, sequenced in a study of blood T cell repertoires in COVID-19. Clones were sequenced by immunoSEQ multiplex PCR, and TCRdb holds only the in-frame ones, with some missing. The sample has some 120,000 clones, more than 90% seen once; the top ten hold about 4%. Specimen: peripheral blood. The receptors stem from a man in his forties or fifties with active COVID-19.

The chain recombines TRBV2 with TRBJ2-3, with 7 bases lining up with TRBD1. The CDR3 runs to 15 residues. Germline CDR1 reads SNHLY; CDR2 reads FYNNEI. Losses at the gene ends were 6 bases for V and 4 bases for J; bases not matched to a gene: 10. CDR3 nucleotide sequence: TGTGCCAGCAGCCCACAGGGGAAGAGGGCAGATACGCAGTATTTT. The encoded protein is CASSPQGKRADTQYF.

The rearrangement links TRBV10-3 to TRBJ1-3, with 9 bases identical to TRBD1. The length of the CDR3 is 17 residues. Looked up from germline, CDR1 is ENHRY and CDR2 is SYGVKD. Germline trimming cut 6 bases from V and 1 base from J; bases unmatched to any gene: 10. The CDR3 bases are TGTGCCATCAGCGGGACAGGGTCTATTCTATCTGGAAACACCATATATTTT. It yields the protein CAISGTGSILSGNTIYF.

V usage is TRBV3-1 (or the pseudogene TRBV3-2) and J usage is TRBJ1-4; 10 nucleotides align to TRBD1. Losses at the gene ends were 6 bases for V and 7 bases for J; bases not matched to a gene: 8. The CDR3 totals 15 residues. The germline gives CDR1 LGHDT, CDR2 YNNKEL (reference sequence). The CDR3 sequence: CASRSPGQGTEKLFF. DNA for the CDR3: TGTGCCAGCAGGTCCCCGGGACAGGGGACTGAAAAACTGTTTTTT.

The count of this clone is one. This rearrangement joins TRBV4-1 to TRBJ2-5; D is possibly TRBD1 (6 bases). The CDR3 sequence is 17 residues long. Germline lookup yields CDR1 MGHRA and CDR2 YSYEKL. V was shortened by 3 bases and J by 1 base, with 18 bases between the two germline ends. Here the CDR3 reads CASSQARATGPQETQYF. The CDR3 DNA sequence: TGCGCCAGCAGCCAGGCTCGAGCGACAGGTCCCCAAGAGACCCAGTACTTC.

The chain carries TRBV6-5 and TRBJ1-1; tentative D call: TRBD1 (5 bases). V was cut by 6 bases and J by 4 bases, with 12 bases left in between. Germline lookup yields CDR1 MNHEY and CDR2 SVGAGI. This CDR3 contains 13 residues. CDR3 DNA: TGTGCCAGCAGACAAGACAGCTTCACTGAAGCTTTCTTT. Translation: CASRQDSFTEAFF.

The genes are TRBV9 and TRBJ2-3, with TRBD2 matching over 10 bases. This CDR3 has 14 amino acids. Trimming at V came to 5 bases and at J to 4 bases, leaving 4 bases not matched to a gene. Germline values: CDR1 SGDLS, CDR2 YYNGEE. The DNA of the CDR3 is TGTGCCAGCAGTCTAGCGGGAGCCCCAGATACGCAGTATTTT. Amino acid sequence: CASSLAGAPDTQYF.

The table lists this clone with a few counts. The chain employs TRBV6-5 and TRBJ1-5; TRBD1 matches 7 bases. Germline V gene lookup returns CDR1 MNHEY and CDR2 SVGAGI. J was trimmed by 4 bases and V by 6 bases; bases with no gene match: 9. The CDR3 runs to 15 residues. CDR3 protein: CASSRLGQKNQPQHF. CDR3 DNA sequence: TGTGCCAGCAGCCGACTGGGACAGAAGAATCAGCCCCAGCATTTT.

The rearrangement links TRBV10-3 to TRBJ1-6, with TRBD1 identical over 9 bases. CDR1 and CDR2 (germline): ENHRY, SYGVKD. The CDR3 is made up of 13 amino acids. Unmatched junction bases numbered 3, after V lost 6 bases and J lost 9 bases. CDR3 sequence: CAISGTGFSPLHF. The CDR3 DNA reads as TGTGCCATCAGCGGGACAGGGTTTTCACCCCTCCACTTT.

The CDR3, as DNA: TGTGCCAGCAGCTTAGCCGCAAGAAGCCCTTTGAACACTGAAGCTTTCTTT. It codes for CASSLAARSPLNTEAFF. The V and J genes are TRBV7-8 and TRBJ1-1, with no clear D. The CDR3 consists of 17 residues. V was pared by 0 bases and J by 0 bases, with 14 bases between. Germline lookup yields CDR1 SGHVS and CDR2 FQNEAQ.

The chain recombines TRBV4-1 with TRBJ2-1; TRBD2 matches at 7 bases. The germline CDR1 and CDR2 sequences are MGHRA and YSYEKL. Losses at the gene ends were 1 base for V and 0 bases for J; bases not matched to a gene: 0. This CDR3 comprises 15 residues. As DNA, the CDR3 is TGCGCCAGCAGCCAAGGGGGGGGCTCCTACAATGAGCAGTTCTTC. The encoded protein is CASSQGGGSYNEQFF.

The rearrangement links TRBV10-3 to TRBJ1-2; 7 bases line up with TRBD1. The ends lost 6 bases at V and 6 bases at J; junction bases unmatched: 7. The CDR3 contains 13 residues. The germline V gene has CDR1 ENHRY and CDR2 SYGVKD. CDR3 residues: CAIRDRNSNGYTF. In nucleotides, the CDR3 is TGTGCCATCAGGGACAGGAACTCTAATGGCTACACCTTC.

The rearrangement joins TRBV6-1 to TRBJ2-1; 9 bases match TRBD1. The junction had 8 bases not matched to a gene; V was cut back by 4 bases and J by 4 bases. The length of the CDR3 is 16 residues. The germline CDR1 and CDR2 sequences are MNHNS and SASEGT. CDR3 in DNA: TGTGCCAGCAGTGGTCGGACAGGGGCGACGTACAATGAGCAGTTCTTC. The encoded protein is CASSGRTGATYNEQFF.

This chain links TRBV7-2 with TRBJ2-7, with D perhaps matching TRBD2 (6 bases). Germline values: CDR1 SGHTA, CDR2 FQGNSA. V shed 5 bases and J shed 6 bases, with 14 bases lying between them. CDR3 length equals 13 residues. The CDR3 region is CASSVRGRPEQYF. CDR3 nucleotides: TGTGCCAGCAGCGTCCGGGGGAGGCCCGAGCAGTACTTC.

This clone showed up just once. V is TRBV5-8 and J is TRBJ2-1; 10 nucleotides match TRBD2. V lost 3 bases and J lost 7; bases outside the gene matches: 4. The CDR3 totals 14 residues. Germline loops: CDR1 SGHTS, CDR2 YDEGEE. Written as DNA, the CDR3 is TGTGCCAGCAGCTCTAGCGGGAGTTTGAATGAGCAGTTCTTC. Translating gives CASSSSGSLNEQFF.

The chain combines TRBV5-1 with TRBJ1-3; D perhaps matches TRBD1 (5 bases). The CDR3 sequence is 14 residues long. The germline V and J ends were trimmed by 2 bases and 8 bases, with 14 bases remaining between them. CDR1 and CDR2 (germline): SGHRS, YFSETQ. CDR3 sequence: CASSFGGTADTIYF. CDR3 DNA sequence: TGCGCCAGCAGCTTCGGGGGAACGGCGGACACCATATATTTT.

This clone was observed a single time. The chain recombines TRBV2 with TRBJ2-7; 9 bases align to TRBD1. In germline, CDR1 is SNHLY, CDR2 FYNNEI. The CDR3 is 14 residues long. V shed 6 bases, J shed 5 bases, and the junction held 8 bases outside the gene matches. DNA of the CDR3: TGTGCCAGCAGAAAAGGGGACAGGGACCACGAGCAGTACTTC. Its protein is CASRKGDRDHEQYF. The full variable domain, with the rest looked up from reference TRBV2 and TRBJ2-7, is EPEVTQTPSHQVTQMGQEVILRCVPISNHLYFYWYRQILGQKVEFLVSFYNNEISEKSEIFDDQFSVERPDGSNFTLKIRSTKLEDSAMYFCASRKGDRDHEQYFGPGTRLTVT.

The CDR3 is CASRPGAETQYF. CDR3 DNA sequence: TGTGCCAGCAGGCCCGGTGCAGAGACCCAGTACTTC. The chain carries TRBV2 and TRBJ2-5; D is undetermined. Per germline, CDR1 SNHLY and CDR2 FYNNEI. This CDR3 is built from 12 residues. V lost 6 bases and J 4 bases, leaving 9 bases between the germline ends.

This chain connects TRBV9 to TRBJ2-3; 9 nucleotides align to TRBD2. This CDR3 spans 16 amino acids. CDR1 is SGDLS, CDR2 YYNGEE, per germline. Germline trimming cut 4 bases from V and 7 bases from J; bases unmatched to any gene: 13. The chain's CDR3 is CASSPTPAGGPNTQYF. The DNA of the CDR3 is TGTGCCAGCAGCCCCACACCGGCGGGGGGGCCTAATACGCAGTATTTT. Full variable domain (remainder filled in from reference TRBV9 and TRBJ2-3): DSGVTQTPKHLITATGQRVTLRCSPRSGDLSVYWYQQSLDQGLQFLIQYYNGEERAKGNILERFSAQQFPDLHSELNLSSLELGDSALYFCASSPTPAGGPNTQYFGPGTRLTVL.

In its sample, this clone was seen once. V usage is TRBV7-9 and J usage is TRBJ2-2, with a possible D match to TRBD2 (5 bases). The CDR3 loop spans 14 amino acids. V lost 5 bases to trimming and J lost 1 base, with 8 bases between them. Germline CDR1 reads SEHNR; CDR2 reads FQNEAQ (reference sequence). The CDR3 nucleotides read TGTGCCAGCAGCGGGGAGAGGAACACCGGGGAGCTGTTTTTT. This codes for CASSGERNTGELFF.

The chain couples TRBV2 to TRBJ2-7; 7 nucleotides agree with TRBD2. After removal of 5 bases from V and 5 bases from J, the junction contained 12 bases not matched to a gene. The CDR3 is made up of 15 amino acids. Germline V CDR1 and CDR2: SNHLY, FYNNEI. The CDR3 loop reads CASSPSVRGGDEQYF. The DNA of the CDR3 is TGTGCCAGCAGTCCTAGTGTGCGGGGAGGGGACGAGCAGTACTTC.

Details on this clone: The identical CDR3 is also encoded by other nucleotide sequences in the sample. The gene calls are TRBV24-1 and TRBJ2-1, with 8 positions matching TRBD2. The CDR3 has 13 amino acids. V lost 3 bases and J lost 7; bases outside the gene matches: 1. Germline CDR1 reads KGHDR; CDR2 reads SFDVKD. CDR3 in amino acids: CATSDPGGNEQFF. The DNA for the CDR3 is TGTGCCACCAGTGATCCGGGGGGGAATGAGCAGTTCTTC.

V and J are TRBV5-8 and TRBJ1-3; possible D gene TRBD1, 5 bases. Germline-derived CDR1 and CDR2 are SGHTS and YDEGEE. V gave up 0 bases and J gave up 3 bases, with 13 bases separating them. This CDR3 is 16 amino acids long. The CDR3 loop is CASSLDRQNNGNTIYF. As DNA, the CDR3 is TGTGCCAGCAGCTTGGATCGACAGAATAATGGAAACACCATATATTTT.

The sample holds one count of this clone. The chain is built from TRBV6-5 and TRBJ1-1, with D possibly TRBD1 on 6 matching bases. The CDR3 sequence is 15 residues long. Germline V gene sequence: CDR1 MNHEY, CDR2 SVGAGI. Trimming took 2 bases from V and 11 from J, leaving 21 bases between them. CDR3 sequence (DNA): TGTGCCAGCAGTTACGGGAGCGACAGGACGGTAGGGGCTTTCTTT. Amino acids: CASSYGSDRTVGAFF.

This chain joins TRBV9 and TRBJ2-1; TRBD2 agrees at 7 bases. The CDR3 spans 17 residues. V was pared by 0 bases and J by 6 bases, with 12 bases of the junction left unmatched. CDR1 SGDLS and CDR2 YYNGEE come from the germline V gene. CDR3 nucleotides: TGTGCCAGCAGCGTAGGGGAAGTGGGAGGGCCTTTCAATGAGCAGTTCTTC. It codes for CASSVGEVGGPFNEQFF.